A selection of T cell receptor beta chains follows, all from one sample in a study of cytomegalovirus exposure and HLA in healthy donors. Libraries were prepared by immunoSEQ multiplex PCR; TCRdb keeps only in-frame clonotypes and omits some of them. The sample has 100,000 to 150,000 clones; around 80% are singletons. Material for sequencing was PBMCs. The origin of the receptors is a female donor in good health and CMV-seronegative. Both conserved end residues are part of each CDR3. A D gene is named only where the DNA matches it firmly. Where a row states a size, it is once, few, many or the class of an expanded clone; other rows omit it.

TRBV5-1	13	once	NA	TRBJ1-1	TGCGCCAGCGAGGAAGTTGGGTCCACTGAAGCTTTCTTT	CASEEVGSTEAFF
TRBV27	13	NA	TRBD1	TRBJ2-5	TGTGCCAGTGGGACAGGGAGGGAAGAGACCCAGTACTTC	CASGTGREETQYF
TRBV19	17	NA	TRBD2	TRBJ2-1	TGTGCCAGTAGTATAGGGGGGCGGCTAGCGGGACACAATGAGCAGTTCTTC	CASSIGGRLAGHNEQFF
TRBV19	16	NA	TRBD2	TRBJ2-7	TGTGCCAGTAGTCGGGTAGCGGGAGAAGGGACCTACGAGCAGTACTTC	CASSRVAGEGTYEQYF
TRBV6-4	15	NA	NA	TRBJ2-6	TGTGCCAGCAGTGACGCGGGGAGGGGGGCCAACGTCCTGACTTTC	CASSDAGRGANVLTF
TRBV27	15	NA	NA	TRBJ2-7	TGTGCCAGCAGTTCACCCCAGCGACAGGAATACGAGCAGTACTTC	CASSSPQRQEYEQYF
TRBV27	16	NA	TRBD2	TRBJ2-5	TGTGCCAGCAGCCACTTGACTAGCGGGAGGGTGGAGACCCAGTACTTC	CASSHLTSGRVETQYF
TRBV6-5	13	NA	TRBD1	TRBJ2-2	TGTGCCACCAGGGAACAGGGGGCCGGGGAGCTGTTTTTT	CATREQGAGELFF
TRBV11-3	14	NA	NA	TRBJ2-1	TGTGCCAGCAGCCCTACGCGACTCGTGGCTGAGCAGTTCTTC	CASSPTRLVAEQFF
TRBV11-2	14	NA	NA	TRBJ1-1	TGTGCCAGCAGCTTAACGGGACTTGTCACTGAAGCTTTCTTT	CASSLTGLVTEAFF
TRBV5-1	13	few	NA	TRBJ2-7	TGCGCCAGCAGCTTGGAAAGGGGCCTCGAGCAGTACTTC	CASSLERGLEQYF
TRBV2	16	NA	TRBD1	TRBJ2-3	TGTGCCAGCAGTGAAGGACAGGGGTCGGGCACAGATACGCAGTATTTT	CASSEGQGSGTDTQYF
TRBV4-1	15	few	NA	TRBJ1-2	TGCGCCAGCAGCCAAGTCGGAGGGCCACTTTATGGCTACACCTTC	CASSQVGGPLYGYTF
TRBV9	14	NA	TRBD2	TRBJ2-7	TGTGCCAGCAGTAGACGGGACTACTCGGGGGAGCAGTACTTC	CASSRRDYSGEQYF
TRBV18	12	NA	NA	TRBJ2-7	TGTGCCAGCTCACCTAGCTCCTACGAGCAGTACTTC	CASSPSSYEQYF
TRBV7-6	13	few	NA	TRBJ2-5	TGTGCCAGCAGCTTAGTCGAGCGAGAGACCCAGTACTTC	CASSLVERETQYF
TRBV7-9	16	NA	TRBD2	TRBJ2-1	TGTTCCAGCAGCACGAGCGGGGGCCCCTCCTACAATGAGCAGTTCTTC	CSSSTSGGPSYNEQFF
TRBV30	14	NA	TRBD1	TRBJ1-4	TGTGCCTGGAGTGTACGACAGGGGGCGGGTAAACTGTTTTTT	CAWSVRQGAGKLFF
TRBV28	13	NA	NA	TRBJ2-1	TGTGCCAGCAGTACGAAGACATACAATGAGCAGTTCTTC	CASSTKTYNEQFF
TRBV30	15	NA	TRBD2	TRBJ2-2	TGTGCCTGGAGTGTATGGCTAGCGGGGACCGGGGAGCTGTTTTTT	CAWSVWLAGTGELFF
TRBV28	14	NA	NA	TRBJ2-4	TGTGCCAGCAGTTTCCCAGGGTCGCTAAACATTCAGTACTTC	CASSFPGSLNIQYF
TRBV7-8	15	NA	TRBD1	TRBJ1-1	TGTGCCAGCAGGCCAAACAGGGGGCTGAACACTGAAGCTTTCTTT	CASRPNRGLNTEAFF
TRBV2	10	once	NA	TRBJ2-1	TGTGCCAGCGACAACAATGAGCAGTTCTTC	CASDNNEQFF
TRBV28	17	NA	TRBD1	TRBJ2-1	TGTGCCAGCAGCCGAAAGACAGGGTTTCGTCTAAACAATGAGCAGTTCTTC	CASSRKTGFRLNNEQFF
TRBV5-4	15	NA	TRBD1	TRBJ1-5	TGTGCCAGCAGCTTACAGGGGGCCGGCAATCAGCCCCAGCATTTT	CASSLQGAGNQPQHF
TRBV7-3	17	NA	NA	TRBJ2-2	TGTGCCAGCAGCCCCTCGGCCCGGGGACACCCCACCGGGGAGCTGTTTTTT	CASSPSARGHPTGELFF
TRBV5-4	17	NA	TRBD1	TRBJ1-1	TGTGCCAGCAGCTTGGGCACAGGGGGCCGCATGAACACTGAAGCTTTCTTT	CASSLGTGGRMNTEAFF
TRBV5-6	15	NA	NA	TRBJ2-1	TGTGCCAGCAGCTTGGCCGCACTCTCTGTTGATGAGCAGTTCTTC	CASSLAALSVDEQFF
TRBV11-2	14	once	NA	TRBJ2-3	TGTGCCAGCAGCCTCGGACAGACCACAGATACGCAGTATTTT	CASSLGQTTDTQYF
TRBV6-6	16	NA	NA	TRBJ1-5	TGTGCCAGCAGTATCCGACAGCACTATAGCAATCAGCCCCAGCATTTT	CASSIRQHYSNQPQHF
TRBV11-2	12	few	NA	TRBJ1-2	TGTGCCAGCACACAGGGCAATCTTGGCTACACCTTC	CASTQGNLGYTF
TRBV30	12	once	NA	TRBJ1-1	TGTGCCTGGAGTCAGTCGAACACTGAAGCTTTCTTT	CAWSQSNTEAFF
TRBV2	11	NA	NA	TRBJ1-2	TGTGCCAGCAGTGACCGCTATGGCTACACCTTC	CASSDRYGYTF
TRBV4-2	18	NA	TRBD1	TRBJ2-7	TGTGCCAGCAGCCCGGGACAGGGTTTTGACTCGGGGACCTACGAGCAGTACTTC	CASSPGQGFDSGTYEQYF
TRBV5-1	14	NA	NA	TRBJ1-2	TGCGCCAGCAGCCCCTCGGGGGGGGACTATGGCTACACCTTC	CASSPSGGDYGYTF
TRBV10-3	19	NA	TRBD1	TRBJ2-7	TGTGCCATCAGTCCAGCTAACCCGGGACAGGGGTCCTCCGTTGGGGAGCAGTACTTC	CAISPANPGQGSSVGEQYF
TRBV7-9	14	NA	TRBD1	TRBJ2-7	TGTGCCAGCAGCTCCAAGGGACAGGACTACGAGCAGTACTTC	CASSSKGQDYEQYF
TRBV7-9	16	NA	TRBD2	TRBJ2-1	TGTGCCAGCAGACACGGGACTAGCGGGACCTACAATGAGCAGTTCTTC	CASRHGTSGTYNEQFF
TRBV7-9	12	NA	NA	TRBJ2-7	TGTGCCAGCAGCCCGGGGACTGACGAGCAGTACTTC	CASSPGTDEQYF
TRBV12-5	16	NA	TRBD1	TRBJ2-4	TGTGCTAGTGGTCCGGGACAGGGGTTAGCCAAAAACATTCAGTACTTC	CASGPGQGLAKNIQYF
TRBV5-1	16	NA	TRBD1	TRBJ1-2	TGCGCCAGCAGCTTGGCCGGGACAGGGGGCCGCTATGGCTACACCTTC	CASSLAGTGGRYGYTF
TRBV6-5	16	NA	TRBD1	TRBJ2-4	TGTGCCAGCAGTTACAAACCGGGACAGCCGCAAAACAGTCAGTACTTC	CASSYKPGQPQNSQYF
TRBV6-5	13	NA	NA	TRBJ1-1	TGTGCCAGCAGAAAACTAATGAACACTGAAGCTTTCTTT	CASRKLMNTEAFF
TRBV4-1	14	NA	NA	TRBJ2-7	TGCGCCAGCAGCCGGACAGTTGGGGCCTACGAGCAGTACTTC	CASSRTVGAYEQYF
TRBV7-9	13	NA	TRBD2	TRBJ2-3	TGTGCCAGCAGCTCAGCGGGGGGGGATACGCAGTATTTT	CASSSAGGDTQYF
TRBV18	15	NA	NA	TRBJ1-4	TGTGCCAGCTCCCTTTTAGGAGAACGAGACGAAAAACTGTTTTTT	CASSLLGERDEKLFF
TRBV19	14	NA	NA	TRBJ1-4	TGTGCCAGTAACTCGGGAGGGGGAAATGAAAAACTGTTTTTT	CASNSGGGNEKLFF
TRBV2	20	NA	NA	TRBJ2-1	TGTGCCAGCAGTGAGCGGGCAGGGTGGGGTGGGACAAGCTCCTACAATGAGCAGTTCTTC	CASSERAGWGGTSSYNEQFF
TRBV28	14	NA	NA	TRBJ1-1	TGTGCCAGCAGTGTCCCGCAGGGCAACACTGAAGCTTTCTTT	CASSVPQGNTEAFF
TRBV4-2	16	NA	TRBD1	TRBJ1-2	TGTGCCAGCAGCCAAGAAGGCAGGGGGGATTGGTATGGCTACACCTTC	CASSQEGRGDWYGYTF
TRBV15	17	once	NA	TRBJ1-6	TGTGCCACCAGCAGAGAGGCCCCCCCGCGGGCCAATTCACCCCTCCACTTT	CATSREAPPRANSPLHF
TRBV6-1	15	NA	TRBD1	TRBJ2-7	TGTGCCAGCACCCCTATGAGAGGGGGCAGCTACGAGCAGTACTTC	CASTPMRGGSYEQYF
TRBV27	14	NA	TRBD1	TRBJ1-1	TGTGCCAGCAGTTTAGGCGGGACAGGAACTGAAGCTTTCTTT	CASSLGGTGTEAFF
TRBV6-6	15	NA	NA	TRBJ2-7	TGTGCCAGCATTATGGGGGGATCCGCCCATGGGGAGCAGTACTTC	CASIMGGSAHGEQYF
TRBV7-9	15	NA	TRBD1	TRBJ2-2	TGTGCCAGCAGCTTACGAGCAGGGGGCTCCGGGGAGCTGTTTTTT	CASSLRAGGSGELFF